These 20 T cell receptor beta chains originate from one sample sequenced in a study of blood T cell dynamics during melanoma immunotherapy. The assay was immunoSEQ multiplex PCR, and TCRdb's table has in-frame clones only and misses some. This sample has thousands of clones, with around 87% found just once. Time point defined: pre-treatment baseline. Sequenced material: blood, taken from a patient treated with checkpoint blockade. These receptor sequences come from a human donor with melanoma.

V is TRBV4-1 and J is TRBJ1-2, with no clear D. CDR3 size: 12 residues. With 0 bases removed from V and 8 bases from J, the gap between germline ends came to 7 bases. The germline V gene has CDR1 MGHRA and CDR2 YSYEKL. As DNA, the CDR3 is TGCGCCAGCAGCCAAGATCCCTGGGGCTACACCTTC. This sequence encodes CASSQDPWGYTF.

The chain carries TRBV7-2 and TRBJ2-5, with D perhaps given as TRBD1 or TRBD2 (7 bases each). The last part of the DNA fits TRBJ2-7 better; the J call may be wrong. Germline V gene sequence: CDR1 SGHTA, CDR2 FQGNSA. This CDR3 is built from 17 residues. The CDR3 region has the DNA TGTGCCAGCAGCTCGAGGGGAGGGGGCTTAAGTCCCTACGAGCAGTACTTC. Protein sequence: CASSSRGGGLSPYEQYF.

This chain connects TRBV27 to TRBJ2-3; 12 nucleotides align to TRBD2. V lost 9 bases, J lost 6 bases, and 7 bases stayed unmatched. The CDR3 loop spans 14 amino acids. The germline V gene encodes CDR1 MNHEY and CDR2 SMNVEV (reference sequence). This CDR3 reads CASSGTSGFDTQYF. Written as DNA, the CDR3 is TGTGCCAGTTCCGGGACTAGCGGGTTTGATACGCAGTATTTT.

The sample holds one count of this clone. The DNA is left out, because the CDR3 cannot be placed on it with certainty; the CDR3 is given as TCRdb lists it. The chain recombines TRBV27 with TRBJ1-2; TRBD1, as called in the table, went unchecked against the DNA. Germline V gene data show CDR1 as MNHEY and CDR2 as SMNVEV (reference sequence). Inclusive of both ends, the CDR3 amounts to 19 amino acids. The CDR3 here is CASSSSNSYVRQGGYGYTF.

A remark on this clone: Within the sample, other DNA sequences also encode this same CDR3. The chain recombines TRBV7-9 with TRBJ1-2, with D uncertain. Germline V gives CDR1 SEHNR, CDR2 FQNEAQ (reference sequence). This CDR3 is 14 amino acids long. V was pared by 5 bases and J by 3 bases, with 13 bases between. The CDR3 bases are TGTGCCAGCAGCCCGATGGACGGTTACTATGGCTACACCTTC. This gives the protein CASSPMDGYYGYTF.

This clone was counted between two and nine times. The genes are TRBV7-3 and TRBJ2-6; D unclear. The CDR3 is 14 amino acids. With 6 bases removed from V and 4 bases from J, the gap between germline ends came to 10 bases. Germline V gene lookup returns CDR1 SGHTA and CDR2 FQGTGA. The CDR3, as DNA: TGTGCCAGCAGTCAGCATCAGGGGGCCAACGTCCTGACTTTC. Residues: CASSQHQGANVLTF. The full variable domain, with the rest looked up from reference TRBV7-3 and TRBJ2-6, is GAGVSQTPSNKVTEKGKYVELRCDPISGHTALYWYRQSLGQGPEFLIYFQGTGAADDSGLPNDRFFAVRPEGSVSTLKIQRTERGDSAVYLCASSQHQGANVLTFGAGSRLTVL.

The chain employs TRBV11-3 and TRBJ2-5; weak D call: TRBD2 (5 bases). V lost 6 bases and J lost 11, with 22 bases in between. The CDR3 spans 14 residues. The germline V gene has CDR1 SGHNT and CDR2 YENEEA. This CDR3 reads CASSGGTRAYRQYF. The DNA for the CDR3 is TGTGCCAGCAGTGGAGGAACGCGGGCATATCGGCAGTACTTC.

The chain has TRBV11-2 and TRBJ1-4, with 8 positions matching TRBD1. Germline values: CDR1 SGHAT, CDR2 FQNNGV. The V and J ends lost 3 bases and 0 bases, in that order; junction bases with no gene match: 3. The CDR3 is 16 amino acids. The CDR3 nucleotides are TGTGCCAGCAGCTTGGGACAGGTTGCAACTAATGAAAAACTGTTTTTT. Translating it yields CASSLGQVATNEKLFF.

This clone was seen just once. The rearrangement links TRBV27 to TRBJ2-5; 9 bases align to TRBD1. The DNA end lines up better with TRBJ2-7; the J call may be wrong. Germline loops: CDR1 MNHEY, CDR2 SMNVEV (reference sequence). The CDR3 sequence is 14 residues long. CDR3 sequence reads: CASRVGTGHYEQYF. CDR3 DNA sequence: TGTGCCAGCAGGGTAGGGACAGGGCACTACGAGCAGTACTTC.

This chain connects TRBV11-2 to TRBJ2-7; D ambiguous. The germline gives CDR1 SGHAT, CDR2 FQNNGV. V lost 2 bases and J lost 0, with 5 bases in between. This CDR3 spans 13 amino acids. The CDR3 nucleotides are TGTGCCAGCAGCTTACAGACCTCCTACGAGCAGTACTTC. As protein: CASSLQTSYEQYF. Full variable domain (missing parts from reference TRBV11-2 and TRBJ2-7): EAGVAQSPRYKIIEKRQSVAFWCNPISGHATLYWYQQILGQGPKLLIQFQNNGVVDDSQLPKDRFSAERLKGVDSTLKIQPAKLEDSAVYLCASSLQTSYEQYFGPGTRLTVT.

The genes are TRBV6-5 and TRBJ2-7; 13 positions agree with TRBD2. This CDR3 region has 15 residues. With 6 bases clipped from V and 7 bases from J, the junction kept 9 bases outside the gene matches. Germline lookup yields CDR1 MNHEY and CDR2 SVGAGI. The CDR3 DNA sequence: TGTGCCAGCAGCCCAGGACTAGCGGGAGTCGAGGAGCAGTACTTC. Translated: CASSPGLAGVEEQYF.

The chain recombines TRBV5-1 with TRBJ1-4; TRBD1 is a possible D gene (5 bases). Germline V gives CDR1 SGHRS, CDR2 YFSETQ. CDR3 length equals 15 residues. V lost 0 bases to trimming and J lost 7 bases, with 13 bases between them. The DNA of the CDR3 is TGCGCCAGCAGCTTGGGGGGCAGCGTTCGTGAAAAACTGTTTTTT. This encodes CASSLGGSVREKLFF.

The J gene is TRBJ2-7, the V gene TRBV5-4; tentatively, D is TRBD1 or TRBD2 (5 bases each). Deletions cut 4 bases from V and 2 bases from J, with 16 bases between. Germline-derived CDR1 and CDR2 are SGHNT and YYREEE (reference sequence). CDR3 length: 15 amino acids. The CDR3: CASSLDSGRAYEQYF. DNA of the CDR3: TGTGCCAGCAGCCTGGATTCAGGGCGGGCCTACGAGCAGTACTTC.

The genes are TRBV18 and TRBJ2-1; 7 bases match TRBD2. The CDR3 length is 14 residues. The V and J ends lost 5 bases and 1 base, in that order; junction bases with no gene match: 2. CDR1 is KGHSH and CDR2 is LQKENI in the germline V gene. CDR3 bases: TGTGCCAGCTCAAAAGCGGGATCCTACAATGAGCAGTTCTTC. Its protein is CASSKAGSYNEQFF.

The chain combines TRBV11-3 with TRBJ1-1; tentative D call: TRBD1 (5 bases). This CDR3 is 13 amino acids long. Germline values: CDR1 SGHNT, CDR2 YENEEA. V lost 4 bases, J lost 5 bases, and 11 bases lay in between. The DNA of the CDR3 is TGTGCCAGCAGCTGGACGGCAGGGACTGAAGCTTTCTTT. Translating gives CASSWTAGTEAFF.

The CDR3 spells CASSLEAGGGGYEQYF. In nucleotides, the CDR3 is TGTGCCAGCAGCTTAGAGGCTGGCGGGGGCGGGTACGAGCAGTACTTC. The chain uses TRBV11-2 and TRBJ2-7; a possible D gene is TRBD2 (7 bases). From germline, CDR1 is SGHAT and CDR2 FQNNGV. The CDR3 contains 16 residues. V was trimmed by 0 bases and J by 4 bases, leaving 16 bases between them. The whole variable domain, remainder taken from reference TRBV11-2 and TRBJ2-7, is EAGVAQSPRYKIIEKRQSVAFWCNPISGHATLYWYQQILGQGPKLLIQFQNNGVVDDSQLPKDRFSAERLKGVDSTLKIQPAKLEDSAVYLCASSLEAGGGGYEQYFGPGTRLTVT.

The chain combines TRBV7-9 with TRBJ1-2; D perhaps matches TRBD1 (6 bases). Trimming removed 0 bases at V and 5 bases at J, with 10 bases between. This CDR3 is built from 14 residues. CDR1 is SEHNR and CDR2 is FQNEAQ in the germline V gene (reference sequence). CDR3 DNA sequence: TGTGCCAGCAGCTTAGCAGGGGGGATTTATGGCTACACCTTC. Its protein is CASSLAGGIYGYTF. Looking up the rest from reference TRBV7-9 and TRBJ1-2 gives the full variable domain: DTGVSQNPRHKITKRGQNVTFRCDPISEHNRLYWYRQTLGQGPEFLTYFQNEAQLEKSRLLSDRFSAERPKGSFSTLEIQRTEQGDSAMYLCASSLAGGIYGYTFGSGTRLTVV.

CDR3 loop: CASSQDRGTSGRGTQYF. CDR3 coding DNA: TGTGCCAGCAGCCAAGATCGGGGGACTAGCGGGAGAGGTACGCAGTATTTT. This sequence joins TRBV4-2 and TRBJ2-3; 14 bases are a match to TRBD2. The CDR3 extends over 17 amino acids. Germline V gene sequence: CDR1 LGHNA, CDR2 YNFKEQ. The V and J ends lost 0 bases and 8 bases, in that order; junction bases with no gene match: 7.

In nucleotides, the CDR3 is TGTGCCAGCAGCTTAGGGACAGGGGCTAGCACAGATACGCAGTATTTT. Residues: CASSLGTGASTDTQYF. The genes are TRBV5-6 and TRBJ2-3, with 10 bases identical to TRBD1. The V gene end was trimmed by 2 bases and the J gene end by 0 bases; junction bases not matched to a gene: 3. CDR1 and CDR2 (germline): SGHDT, YYEEEE. The CDR3 runs to 16 residues. The variable domain in full, with the rest retrieved from reference TRBV5-6 and TRBJ2-3, is DAGVTQSPTHLIKTRGQQVTLRCSPKSGHDTVSWYQQALGQGPQFIFQYYEEEERQRGNFPDRFSGHQFPNYSSELNVNALLLGDSALYLCASSLGTGASTDTQYFGPGTRLTVL.

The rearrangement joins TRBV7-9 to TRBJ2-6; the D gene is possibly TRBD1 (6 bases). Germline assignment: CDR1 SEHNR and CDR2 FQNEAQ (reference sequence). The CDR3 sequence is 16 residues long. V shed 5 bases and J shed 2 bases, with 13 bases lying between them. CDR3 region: CASSPWQGPGANVLTF. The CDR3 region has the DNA TGTGCCAGCAGCCCTTGGCAGGGGCCTGGGGCCAACGTCCTGACTTTC.